Listed below are T cell receptor beta chains from one sample, sequenced in a study of T-cell reconstitution after alpha-beta-depleted transplantation in children. From the PCR reads, TCRdb called clonotypes with MiXCR, one entry per CDR3 protein. Among 90,000 to 130,000 distinct CDR3 sequences listed, 10% were seen once. Specimen: PBMCs from the stem cell graft donor, collected from the stem cell graft. The receptors come from a human donor who donated a stem cell graft to a child with acute lymphoblastic leukemia. The CDR3 runs from the conserved cysteine through the conserved F or W. The D gene is left open where the match is weak. Rows give clone size only sometimes, using once, few, many, or a class for an expanded clone.

d_call j_call clone_size v_call cdr3_length cdr3_nt cdr3_aa
TRBD1 TRBJ2-7 . TRBV4-1 14 TGCGCCAGCGGCTCCAGGACAGGGAACTACGAGCAGTACTTC CASGSRTGNYEQYF
. TRBJ1-1 many TRBV7-9 15 TGTGCCAGCAGCTTAGGGCAGCGAAAGAACACTGAAGCTTTCTTT CASSLGQRKNTEAFF
. TRBJ1-2 many TRBV10-3 13 TGTGCCATCAGTGCGAAGACAGTTGATGGCTACACCTTC CAISAKTVDGYTF
. TRBJ2-3 many TRBV3-1 13 TGTGCCAGCAGCCCAGCTACCACAGATACGCAGTATTTT CASSPATTDTQYF
TRBD1 TRBJ2-7 many TRBV5-1 15 TGCGCCAGCAGCTTGGGGACAGGGGGCCTACACGAGCAGTACTTC CASSLGTGGLHEQYF
. TRBJ2-7 few TRBV12-3/TRBV12-4 12 TGTGCCAGCAGGGGGTATGAATACGAGCAGTACTTC CASRGYEYEQYF
. TRBJ2-5 many TRBV11-2 16 TGTGCCAGCAGCCATGGGCTAGCGAGCCCAGAAGAGACCCAGTACTTC CASSHGLASPEETQYF
. TRBJ2-5 many TRBV9 14 TGTGCCAGCAGCTTACAGGGTCGGGTAGAGACCCAGTACTTC CASSLQGRVETQYF
TRBD2 TRBJ2-1 many TRBV6-2/TRBV6-3 20 TGTGCCAGCAGTTACGGGGGACTAGCGGGGGGGCGAGGCTCCTACAATGAGCAGTTCTTC CASSYGGLAGGRGSYNEQFF
. TRBJ2-1 . TRBV28 15 TGTGCCAGCAGTTCCCTAAGCTTTGGACTTAATGAGCAGTTCTTC CASSSLSFGLNEQFF
. TRBJ1-1 few TRBV18 13 TGTGCCAGCTCATTCCGGGACGGAGCTGAAGCTTTCTTT CASSFRDGAEAFF
. TRBJ1-4 few TRBV2 13 TGTGCCAGCAGGCGGGGGCGCGGTGAAAAACTGTTTTTT CASRRGRGEKLFF
. TRBJ2-7 many TRBV4-3 14 TGCGCCAGCAGCCAAGAGGATCAAGGGTACGAGCAGTACTTC CASSQEDQGYEQYF
. TRBJ2-6 . TRBV2 15 TGTGCCAGCAGTGTAAGGGCAACTGGGGCCAACGTCCTGACTTTC CASSVRATGANVLTF
. TRBJ2-7 many TRBV7-2 13 TGTGCCAGCAGCCCGACAGCCAACTACGAGCAGTACTTC CASSPTANYEQYF
. TRBJ1-1 many TRBV28 12 TGTGCCAGCAGTACATCTACGGGATCAGCTTTCTTT CASSTSTGSAFF
. TRBJ1-6 many TRBV20-1 15 TGCAGTGCCTTCACCCGGACCGCTAGGAATTCACCCCTCCACTTT CSAFTRTARNSPLHF
. TRBJ2-1 many TRBV3-1 15 TGTGCCAGCAGCCAAGATCCTGGTAGGGGCAATGAGCAGTTCTTC CASSQDPGRGNEQFF
TRBD1 TRBJ1-1 many TRBV29-1 13 TGCAGCGCTCAACAGGGGGTAGGCACTGAAGCTTTCTTT CSAQQGVGTEAFF
. TRBJ2-5 few TRBV4-3 14 TGCGCCAGCAGCCGAGGGGGAAACCAAGAGACCCAGTACTTC CASSRGGNQETQYF
. TRBJ2-7 many TRBV15 14 TGTGCCACCAGCAGATCTAGAGGGGCCTACGAGCAGTACTTC CATSRSRGAYEQYF
. TRBJ2-2 many TRBV20-1 16 TGCAGTGCCCGACGAGGAGGGGGCAGGGACACCGGGGAGCTGTTTTTT CSARRGGGRDTGELFF
. TRBJ1-5 many TRBV29-1 13 TGCAGCGTTGGGGGGACCGGCAATCAGCCCCAGCATTTT CSVGGTGNQPQHF